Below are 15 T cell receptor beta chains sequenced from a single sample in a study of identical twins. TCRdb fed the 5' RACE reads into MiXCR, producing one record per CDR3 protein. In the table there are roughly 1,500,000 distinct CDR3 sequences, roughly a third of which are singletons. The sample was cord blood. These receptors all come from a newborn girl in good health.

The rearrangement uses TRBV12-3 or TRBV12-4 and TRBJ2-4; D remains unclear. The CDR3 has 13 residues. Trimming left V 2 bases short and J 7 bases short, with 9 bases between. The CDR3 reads CASSLRQVNIQYF. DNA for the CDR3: TGTGCCAGCAGTTTAAGGCAGGTCAACATTCAGTACTTC.

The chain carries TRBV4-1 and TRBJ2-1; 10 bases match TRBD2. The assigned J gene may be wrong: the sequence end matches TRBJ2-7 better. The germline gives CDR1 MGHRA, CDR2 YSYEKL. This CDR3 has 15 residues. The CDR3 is CASRVGTSAYNEQYF. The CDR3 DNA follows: TGCGCCAGCAGAGTAGGGACTAGCGCCTACAATGAGCAGTACTTC.

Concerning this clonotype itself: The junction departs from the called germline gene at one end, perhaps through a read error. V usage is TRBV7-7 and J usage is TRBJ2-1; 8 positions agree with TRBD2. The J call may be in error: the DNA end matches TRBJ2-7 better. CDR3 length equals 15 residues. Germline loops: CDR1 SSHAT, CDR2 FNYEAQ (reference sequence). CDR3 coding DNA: TGTGCTAGCAGCTTAGGAGCGGGAGCGTACAATGAGCAGTACTTC. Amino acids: CASSLGAGAYNEQYF.

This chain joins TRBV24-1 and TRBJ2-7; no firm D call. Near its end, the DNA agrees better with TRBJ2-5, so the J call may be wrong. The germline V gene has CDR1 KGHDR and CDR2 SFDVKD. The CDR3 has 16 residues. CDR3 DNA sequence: TGTGCCACCAGTGATTCCGGCCGAACTGTTCAGGAGACCCAGTACTTC. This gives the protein CATSDSGRTVQETQYF.

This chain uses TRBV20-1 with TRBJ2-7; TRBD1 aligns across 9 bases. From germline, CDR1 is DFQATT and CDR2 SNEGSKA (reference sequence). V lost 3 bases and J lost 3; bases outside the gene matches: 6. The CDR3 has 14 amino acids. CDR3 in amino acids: CSASIGTGHYEQYF. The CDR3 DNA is TGCAGTGCTAGTATTGGGACAGGGCACTACGAGCAGTACTTC.

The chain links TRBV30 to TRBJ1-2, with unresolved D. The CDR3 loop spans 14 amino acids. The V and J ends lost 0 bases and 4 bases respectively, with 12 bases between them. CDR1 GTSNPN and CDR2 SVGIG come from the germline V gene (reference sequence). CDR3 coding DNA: TGTGCCTGGAGTGTAAGTGCACCGATCTATGGCTACACCTTC. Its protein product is CAWSVSAPIYGYTF.

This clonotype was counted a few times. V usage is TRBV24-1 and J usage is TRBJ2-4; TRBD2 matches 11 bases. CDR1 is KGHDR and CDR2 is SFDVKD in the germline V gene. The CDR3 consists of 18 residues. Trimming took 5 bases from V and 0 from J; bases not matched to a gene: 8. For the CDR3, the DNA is TGTGCCACCAGTGTACCAACTAGCGGGGGTCTAGCCAAAAACATTCAGTACTTC. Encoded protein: CATSVPTSGGLAKNIQYF.

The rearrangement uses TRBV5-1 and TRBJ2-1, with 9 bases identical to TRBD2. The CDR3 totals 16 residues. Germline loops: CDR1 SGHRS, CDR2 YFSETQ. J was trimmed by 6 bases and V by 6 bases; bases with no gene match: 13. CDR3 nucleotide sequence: TGCGCCAGCACCCCCAGCTCTAGCGGGGCGATCAATGAGCAGTTCTTC. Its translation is CASTPSSSGAINEQFF.

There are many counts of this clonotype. In DNA form, the CDR3 reads TGTGCCAGCAGTTTGAAGGGCTATGGCTACACCTTC. This sequence encodes CASSLKGYGYTF. The chain employs TRBV27 and TRBJ1-2; D not certain. The V gene's germline CDR1 is MNHEY and CDR2 SMNVEV (reference sequence). The CDR3 extends over 12 amino acids. The V and J ends lost 3 bases and 4 bases respectively, with 6 bases between them.

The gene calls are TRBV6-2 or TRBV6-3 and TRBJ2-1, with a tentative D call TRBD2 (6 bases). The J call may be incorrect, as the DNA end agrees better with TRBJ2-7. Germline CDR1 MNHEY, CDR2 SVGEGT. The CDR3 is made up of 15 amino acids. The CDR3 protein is CASRDRDSSYNEQYF. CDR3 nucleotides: TGTGCCAGCAGAGACCGGGACTCGTCCTACAATGAGCAGTACTTC.

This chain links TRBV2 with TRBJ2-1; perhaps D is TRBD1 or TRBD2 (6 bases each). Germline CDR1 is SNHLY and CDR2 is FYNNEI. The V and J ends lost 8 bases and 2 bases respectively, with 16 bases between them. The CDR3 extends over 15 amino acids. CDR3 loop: CASQRRGPTYNEQFF. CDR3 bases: TGTGCCAGCCAACGACGGGGGCCCACCTACAATGAGCAGTTCTTC.

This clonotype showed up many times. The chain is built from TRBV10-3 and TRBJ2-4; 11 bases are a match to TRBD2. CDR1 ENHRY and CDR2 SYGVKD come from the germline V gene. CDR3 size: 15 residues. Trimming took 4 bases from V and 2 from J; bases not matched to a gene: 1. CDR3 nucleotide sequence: TGTGCCATCAGTGGGACTAGCGGGTCCAAAAACATTCAGTACTTC. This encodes CAISGTSGSKNIQYF.

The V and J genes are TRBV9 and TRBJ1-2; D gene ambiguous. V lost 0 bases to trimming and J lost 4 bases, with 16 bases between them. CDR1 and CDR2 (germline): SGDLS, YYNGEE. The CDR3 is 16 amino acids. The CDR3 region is CASSVASFEVPYGYTF. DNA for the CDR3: TGTGCCAGCAGCGTAGCGTCTTTTGAGGTCCCCTATGGCTACACCTTC. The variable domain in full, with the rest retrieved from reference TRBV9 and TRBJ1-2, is DSGVTQTPKHLITATGQRVTLRCSPRSGDLSVYWYQQSLDQGLQFLIQYYNGEERAKGNILERFSAQQFPDLHSELNLSSLELGDSALYFCASSVASFEVPYGYTFGSGTRLTVV.

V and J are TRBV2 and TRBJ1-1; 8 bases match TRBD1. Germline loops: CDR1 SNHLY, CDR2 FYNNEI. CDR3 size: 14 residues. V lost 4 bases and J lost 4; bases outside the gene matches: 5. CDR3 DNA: TGTGCCAGCAGTGGCATCACAGGGGGCACTGAAGCTTTCTTT. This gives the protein CASSGITGGTEAFF.

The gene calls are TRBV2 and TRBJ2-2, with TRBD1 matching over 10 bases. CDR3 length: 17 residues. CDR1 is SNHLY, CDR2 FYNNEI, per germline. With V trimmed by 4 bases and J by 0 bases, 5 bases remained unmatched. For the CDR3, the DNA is TGTGCCAGCAGTGCCCCCGGGACAGGGGCGAACACCGGGGAGCTGTTTTTT. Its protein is CASSAPGTGANTGELFF.